This TCR beta chain was identified in a study of shared clonotypes between healthy human individuals. As for the study in general: CD4 naive and memory got three plates each, CD8 naive two, CD8 memory one.

Using immunoSEQ multiplex PCR, the repertoire was profiled, and TCRdb retains in-frame clones only, with some absent. The table lists millions of clones, approximately 94% of them singletons. The CDR3 is 13 residues long. V lost 7 bases to trimming and J lost 4 bases; unmatched junction nucleotides: 5. Germline values: CDR1 MNHNS, CDR2 SASEGT. Naive CD8 isolation took CD45RO-negative cells positively selected for CCR7 and excluded terminally differentiated effector memory CD45RA+ cells. Each sample came from a Caucasian adult donor living in Nashville, Tennessee. This chain links TRBV6-1 with TRBJ2-5; TRBD1 matches at 8 bases. The sequencing sample was made of naive CD8+ T cells from PBMCs. The receptor comes from a man aged 18 to 30 in good health. Some clones in this sample may be carry-over from other donors' samples. CDR3 in DNA: TGTGCCAGCACACTGGACAGGGTAGAGACCCAGTACTTC. It yields the protein CASTLDRVETQYF.